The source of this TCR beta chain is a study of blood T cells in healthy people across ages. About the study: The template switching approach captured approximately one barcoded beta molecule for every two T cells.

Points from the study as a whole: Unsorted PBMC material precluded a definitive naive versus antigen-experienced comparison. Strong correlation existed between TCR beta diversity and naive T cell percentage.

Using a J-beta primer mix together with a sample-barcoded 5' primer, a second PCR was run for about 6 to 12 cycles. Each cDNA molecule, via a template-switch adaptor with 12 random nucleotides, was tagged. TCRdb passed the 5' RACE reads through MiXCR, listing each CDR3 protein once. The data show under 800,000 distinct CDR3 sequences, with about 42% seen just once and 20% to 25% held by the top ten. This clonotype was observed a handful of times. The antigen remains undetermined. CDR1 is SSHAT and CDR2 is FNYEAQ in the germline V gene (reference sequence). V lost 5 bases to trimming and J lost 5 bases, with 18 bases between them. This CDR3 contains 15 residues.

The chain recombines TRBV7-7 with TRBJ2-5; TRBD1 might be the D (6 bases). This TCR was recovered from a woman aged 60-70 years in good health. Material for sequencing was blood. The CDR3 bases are TGTGCCAGCAGCAAAGGGACAACCCCCGGGGAGACCCAGTACTTC. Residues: CASSKGTTPGETQYF.